The entry below gives a single TCR beta chain sequence along with its context. The target antigen is unknown. Trimming stripped 4 bases from V and 2 bases from J, with 21 bases between. The CDR3 is 18 residues long. The germline V gene encodes CDR1 SGHRS and CDR2 YFSETQ. Use of 60 Vbeta and 13 Jbeta primers characterized the PCR. Original handling: Unique TCR beta chains totaled 65 million to 95 million in a later count, with roughly 10 million of them shared. Only in-frame clones appear in the TCRdb table, and some are missing; sequencing was by immunoSEQ multiplex PCR. Clone size and the V and J calls come from that table; the DNA yielded D and trimming. The data show approximately 79,000 clones, about 78% seen once. The data were taken from a study of cytomegalovirus exposure and HLA in healthy donors. General observations from the study: In a later analysis, TCR beta V- and J-gene trimming showed a link to a missense DCLRE1C variant. What a later analysis reportedly showed was that an Asian-associated ancestry cluster had fewer N-insertions than the roughly 700-donor mean. As a later analysis showed, several of the most significant clusters appeared to be linked to common viral pathogens.

The V call is TRBV5-1, the J call TRBJ1-4; D is undetermined. Sample: PBMCs. This TCR came from a male donor in good health and CMV-seropositive. The chain's CDR3 is CASSPDTRLRSTNEKLFF. The CDR3 coding sequence is TGCGCCAGCAGCCCAGACACCCGCCTAAGGTCCACTAATGAAAAACTGTTTTTT.